Listed below are T cell receptor beta chains from one sample, sequenced in a study of Tregs in tolerant kidney transplant recipients. TCRdb's copy holds only in-frame clones and misses some; the assay was immunoSEQ multiplex PCR. The sample lists some 88,000 clones, approximately 90% occurring once. Sequencing was carried out using CD8+ T cells from blood. These TCRs come from a human donor in good health. CDR3s include the opening cysteine and the closing phenylalanine or tryptophan. A D gene is named only where the DNA matches it firmly. The size of a clone is reported for some rows only, either as once, few or many, or as a class for expanded clones.

cdr3_aa | cdr3_nt | d_call | v_call | clone_size | j_call
CASSTGQENEKLFF | TGTGCCAGCAGCACGGGACAGGAGAATGAAAAACTGTTTTTT | TRBD1 | TRBV5-5 | many | TRBJ1-4
CASSLYPGQNRYNEQFF | TGTGCCAGCAGTTTATATCCCGGACAGAACCGCTACAATGAGCAGTTCTTC | . | TRBV27 | . | TRBJ2-1
CASSLGGLANEKLFF | TGTGCCAGCAGCTTAGGAGGTTTAGCTAATGAAAAACTGTTTTTT | . | TRBV7-6 | . | TRBJ1-4
CASSLRSTRGDTQYF | TGTGCCAGCAGCTTACGGTCGACTCGTGGCGATACGCAGTATTTT | . | TRBV7-2 | . | TRBJ2-3
CASSTDRSTDTQYF | TGTGCCAGTAGTACTGACCGGAGCACAGATACGCAGTATTTT | . | TRBV19 | . | TRBJ2-3
CATNSGRGYNEQFF | TGTGCCACCAATAGCGGGAGAGGGTACAATGAGCAGTTCTTC | TRBD2 | TRBV2 | . | TRBJ2-1
CASSLSGVGYGYTF | TGTGCCAGCAGTTTATCTGGGGTTGGGTATGGCTACACCTTC | . | TRBV27 | . | TRBJ1-2
CASRTEETQYF | TGTGCCAGCAGGACTGAAGAGACCCAGTACTTC | . | TRBV6-5 | . | TRBJ2-5
CASSASWPGNTIYF | TGTGCCAGCAGTGCCTCTTGGCCAGGAAACACCATATATTTT | . | TRBV6-5 | . | TRBJ1-3
CASSYRTDPTPAHSYEQYF | TGTGCCAGCAGCTACCGGACTGACCCGACGCCAGCGCACTCCTACGAGCAGTACTTC | . | TRBV7-9 | . | TRBJ2-7
CAWSGGLSYTF | TGTGCCTGGAGTGGCGGGTTGAGCTACACCTTC | . | TRBV30 | . | TRBJ1-2
CASSSWTGGTEAFF | TGTGCCAGTAGCTCTTGGACAGGGGGCACTGAAGCTTTCTTT | TRBD1 | TRBV19 | . | TRBJ1-1
CASSLERGTGGGEQYF | TGTGCCAGCAGCTTAGAGAGGGGGACAGGGGGAGGAGAGCAGTACTTC | TRBD1 | TRBV7-6 | . | TRBJ2-7